These T cell receptor beta chains were read from a single sample in a study of cytotoxic CD8 clonotypes in ibrutinib-treated CLL. Sequenced by immunoSEQ multiplex PCR; TCRdb stores in-frame clones only, minus some. The sample holds roughly 250,000 clones, 60% to 75% seen once. The material sequenced was PBMCs, taken after 24 months of ibrutinib treatment. The receptors come from a human donor with chronic lymphocytic leukemia. The CDR3 runs from the conserved cysteine through the conserved F or W. The D gene is left open where the match is weak. Size values are once, few and many counts, or a class for expanded clones, and some rows have none.

>-|TRBV6-1|-|TRBJ2-7
TGTGCCAGCAGGAAGGGGGAAGACTCCTACGAGCAGTACTTC
CASRKGEDSYEQYF
>-|TRBV7-6|-|TRBJ2-7
TGTGCCAGCAGCTTAGGCAGGTCCAGCTCCTACGAGCAGTACTTC
CASSLGRSSSYEQYF
>TRBD2|TRBV11-2|-|TRBJ2-7
TGTGCCAGCAGCACCGTGGGACTAGCGGGAGTTAGATTCGCCTACGAGCAGTACTTC
CASSTVGLAGVRFAYEQYF
>-|TRBV27|-|TRBJ2-7
TGTGCCAGCAGTGGGGGCGCGGCAGGGGGGGAGTACGAGCAGTACTTC
CASSGGAAGGEYEQYF
>-|TRBV27|few|TRBJ2-7
TGTGCCAGCAGTTACCGGACGGATTACGAGCAGTACTTC
CASSYRTDYEQYF
>-|TRBV28|few|TRBJ2-3
TGTGCCACGGACGGGGGCCCCACAGATACGCAGTATTTT
CATDGGPTDTQYF
>TRBD1|TRBV4-1|-|TRBJ2-1
TGCGCCAGCAGCCCGGACAGGGCATCCTACAATGAGCAGTTCTTC
CASSPDRASYNEQFF
>-|TRBV11-3|once|TRBJ2-2
TGTGCCAGCAGCCCCTCCGGACCCGGGCCTTCCGGGGAGCTGTTTTTT
CASSPSGPGPSGELFF
>TRBD2|TRBV29-1|-|TRBJ2-7
TGCAGCGCTGCTCCTAGCGGCTCGGGCGAGCAGTACTTC
CSAAPSGSGEQYF
>TRBD2|TRBV7-7|-|TRBJ2-1
TGTGCTAGCAGCTTGGGACTAGCGGGATCCAATGAGCAGTTCTTC
CASSLGLAGSNEQFF
>-|TRBV9|-|TRBJ1-2
TGTGCCAGCAGCGTAGATGGCAGGGAGTTCGGCCTTTATGGCTACACCTTC
CASSVDGREFGLYGYTF
>TRBD2|TRBV9|-|TRBJ2-1
TGTGCCAGCAGCGTCACCTTTAGCGGGTTCGGTGATGAGCAGTTCTTC
CASSVTFSGFGDEQFF
>-|TRBV7-6|-|TRBJ2-3
TGTGCCAGCAGCTTAGGGGCATACAGGGAATTTGGGGGTACGTCCGACACAGATACGCAGTATTTT
CASSLGAYREFGGTSDTDTQYF
>TRBD1|TRBV18|-|TRBJ2-7
TGTGCCAGCTCGCGAACAGGGGGCGAGCAGTACTTC
CASSRTGGEQYF
>-|TRBV20-1|few|TRBJ1-2
TGCAGTGCTAGCGTGGGGAATGGCTACACCTTC
CSASVGNGYTF
>TRBD2|TRBV2|-|TRBJ2-1
TGTGCCAGCAGTGAATTGGGGGCTAGCGGGAACATCTACAATGAGCAGTTCTTC
CASSELGASGNIYNEQFF
>-|TRBV2|-|TRBJ2-6
TGTGCCAGCTTCCTCGGCACTGGGGCCAACGTCCTGACTTTC
CASFLGTGANVLTF
>-|TRBV30|-|TRBJ1-3
TGTGCCTCAGAAGGGGAAACTGGAAACACCATATATTTT
CASEGETGNTIYF
>-|TRBV6-1|-|TRBJ1-5
TGTGCCAGCAGTCGGGCGGATAGTCAGCCCCAGCATTTT
CASSRADSQPQHF
>TRBD1|TRBV28|-|TRBJ1-1
TGTGCCAGCAGTCTCAGGGGGCGAGGAACTGAAGCTTTCTTT
CASSLRGRGTEAFF
>TRBD2|TRBV11-3|-|TRBJ2-1
TGTGCCAGCAGCTCACGCCGGGACTATGGTATACAGTTCTTC
CASSSRRDYGIQFF
>-|TRBV11-1|-|TRBJ1-5
TGTGCCAGCAGCTTAGGGTGGGAAGCGTATCAGCCCCAGCATTTT
CASSLGWEAYQPQHF
>-|TRBV19|few|TRBJ2-4
TGTGCCACCTCAGTGGCCGAGGGAAACATTCAGTACTTC
CATSVAEGNIQYF
>TRBD1|TRBV19|few|TRBJ1-2
TGTGCCAGTAGTGTTGACAGGGGATATGGCTACACCTTC
CASSVDRGYGYTF
>TRBD1|TRBV19|-|TRBJ2-7
TGTGCCAGTAGTATAGATGGACAGGGCTACGAGCAGTACTTC
CASSIDGQGYEQYF
>-|TRBV28|few|TRBJ2-7
TGTGCCAGCAGTTTTCCGGCCTACGAGCAGTACTTC
CASSFPAYEQYF
>TRBD2|TRBV7-6|-|TRBJ2-1
TGTGCCAGCAGCCCTAGCGGGAGCTCCTACAATGAGCAGTTCTTC
CASSPSGSSYNEQFF
>-|TRBV7-2|-|TRBJ1-4
TGTGCCAGCAGCTCTGGGGACTATGATGAAAAACTGTTTTTT
CASSSGDYDEKLFF
>-|TRBV29-1|-|TRBJ1-2
TGCAGCGTTGAGGGAGTTGGCTACACCTTC
CSVEGVGYTF
>-|TRBV5-4|-|TRBJ1-3
TGTGCCAGCAGCTCGGGACGACGCGATGGAAACACCATATATTTT
CASSSGRRDGNTIYF
>-|TRBV6-5|-|TRBJ2-7
TGTGCCAGCAGCCGCTTTGCGGGACAGAGCTACGAGCAGTACTTC
CASSRFAGQSYEQYF
>-|TRBV30|-|TRBJ2-7
TGTGCCTGGAGTGTCTATGGGTATACCAGCTCCTACGAGCAGTACTTC
CAWSVYGYTSSYEQYF
>TRBD1|TRBV30|-|TRBJ2-7
TGTGCCTGGAGTGTAGACAGGGCCCTCGAGCAGTACTTC
CAWSVDRALEQYF
>-|TRBV27|-|TRBJ1-2
TGTGCCAGCAGCCCCGGAGGGCGGGCCGCAAATGGCTACACCTTC
CASSPGGRAANGYTF
>-|TRBV6-5|once|TRBJ2-5
TGTGCCAGCGGAAGCCCCCTCACCCAAGAGACCCAGTACTTC
CASGSPLTQETQYF
>-|TRBV28|few|TRBJ1-1
TGTGCCAGCAGGGGGGAGACTGAAGCTTTCTTT
CASRGETEAFF
>-|TRBV27|-|TRBJ1-1
TGTGCCAGCAGTTTAAGAGGGACTGAAGCTTTCTTT
CASSLRGTEAFF
>TRBD1|TRBV7-9|-|TRBJ2-2
TGTGCCAGCAGAGAAACAGGGGCGTCCACCGGGGAGCTGTTTTTT
CASRETGASTGELFF
>TRBD2|TRBV5-4|few|TRBJ2-7
TGTGCCAGCAGCTTGACTGGGCTAGCGGATTACGAGCAGTACTTC
CASSLTGLADYEQYF
>TRBD2|TRBV7-9|-|TRBJ2-7
TGTGCCAGCAGCCCTATAGCGGGAGGCCCTTACGAGCAGTACTTC
CASSPIAGGPYEQYF
>TRBD2|TRBV6-4|few|TRBJ2-1
TGTGCCAGCAGTGACTCCGGGACTAGCGGGTACAATGAGCAGTTCTTC
CASSDSGTSGYNEQFF
>-|TRBV29-1|-|TRBJ1-4
TGCAGCGTTGGGAGGAATGAAAAACTGTTTTTT
CSVGRNEKLFF
>TRBD2|TRBV9|-|TRBJ2-1
TGTGCCAGCAGCGTGTCTGCGACTAGCGGCTCCTACAATGAGCAGTTCTTC
CASSVSATSGSYNEQFF
>-|TRBV6-4|-|TRBJ2-2
TGTGCCAGCAGTGACCGGTGGGGAGAGCTGTTTTTT
CASSDRWGELFF
>-|TRBV6-5|-|TRBJ2-3
TGTGCCAGCAGTTACTCCGCCATGGGAGATACGCAGTATTTT
CASSYSAMGDTQYF
>-|TRBV7-2|-|TRBJ2-7
TGTGCCAGCAGCTCACCCACTCATACAGGGTCTACTTACTACGAGCAGTACTTC
CASSSPTHTGSTYYEQYF
>-|TRBV4-2|few|TRBJ2-1
TGTGCCAGCAGCCTCCCTAGCCTCCTAAATGAGCAGTTCTTC
CASSLPSLLNEQFF
>-|TRBV15|-|TRBJ2-5
TGTGCCACCAGCAGGCCGGTCCAAGAGACCCAGTACTTC
CATSRPVQETQYF
>-|TRBV2|-|TRBJ1-1
TGTGCCAGCAACCCGGGGGTGAGCACTGAAGCTTTCTTT
CASNPGVSTEAFF
>TRBD2|TRBV7-9|once|TRBJ2-3
TGTGCCAGCAGGGAGGGAGGGCCCACAGATACGCAGTATTTT
CASREGGPTDTQYF
>TRBD1|TRBV19|-|TRBJ2-6
TGTGCCAGTACTACAGGGGCCGGGGCCAACGTCCTGACTTTC
CASTTGAGANVLTF
>TRBD1|TRBV29-1|-|TRBJ2-5
TGCAGCGTTGCACGGCAGGGGGCGTCGGAGACCCAGTACTTC
CSVARQGASETQYF
>-|TRBV6-5|once|TRBJ2-5
TGTGCCAGCAGTTCCCCGACTAGAGGGGAGACCCAGTACTTC
CASSSPTRGETQYF
>TRBD2|TRBV10-1|once|TRBJ2-1
TGCGCCAGCAGTGAGTCTCTAGCGGGAGGAACTATCAATGAGCAGTTCTTC
CASSESLAGGTINEQFF
>-|TRBV28|few|TRBJ2-7
TGTGCCAGCTGTCGAGACCTCTCCTACGAGCAGTACTTC
CASCRDLSYEQYF
>-|TRBV29-1|-|TRBJ2-5
TGCAGCGTTGAGAGGACGGGGGAGACCCAGTACTTC
CSVERTGETQYF
>-|TRBV6-1|-|TRBJ2-7
TGTGCCAGCAGCGATGACGGAAGCTCCTACGAGCAGTACTTC
CASSDDGSSYEQYF